This T cell receptor (beta chain) is drawn from a study of CD4+ T cells in melanoma (dated by TCRdb to the early 2020s). With regard to the full study: Neoantigen-specific CD4+ T cells in human melanoma were investigated in the study.

What the authors observed across the whole study: Neoantigen-specific CD4+ T cells in melanoma were reported to have a range of differentiation states. The report described a correlation between neoantigen-specific CD4+ T cells and the function of CD8+ T cells, macrophages and B cells.

Donors were patients with melanoma. Library generation was performed with the immunoSEQ multiplex PCR assay. TCRdb provides this immuneACCESS table in a form limited to in-frame rearrangements. Some clones are lacking; in checked studies, under half of them reflect an unresolved V gene, and why the rest are absent is not known. For this sample there are 15,000 to 20,000 clones; over 70% appear just once. The top ten hold about 5.4% of the sample. Spanning cysteine to phenylalanine, the CDR3 consists of 16 amino acids. The kept DNA is CDR3 alone, 48 bases in frame from the first base. Germline trimming amounts to 2 bases on V and 4 bases on J, with 7 as the count of junction bases outside the gene matches. Via the germline V gene, CDR1 is SGDLS and CDR2 YYNGEE. About this clone itself: The antigen it binds to is not known. There are no base qualities to consult, and no much larger clone falls within one base.

The receptor comes from a human donor with melanoma. The rearrangement combines TRBV9 with TRBJ2-2, with 8 bases matching TRBD2. Specimen: cells from a culture (not recorded whether cultured in vitro). The DNA is TGTGCCAGCAGCGTTTCCGGCGGGGGGAGCACCGGGGAGCTGTTTTTT. It translates as CASSVSGGGSTGELFF.